The sequence of this TCR beta chain was determined in a study of naive and memory T cell subsets. Regarding the study as a whole: A clonotype means one alpha or beta sequence, not an alpha/beta pair. Gini index rose across naive, CM, EM and EMRA in CD4 and CD8. There was no ground truth to check naive and memory subset results.

The CDR3 covers 19 residues. Cells stained for CD3, CD4, CD8, CD45RA, CD27 and viability were sorted into four CD45RA/CD27 subsets. Both TRBC1 and TRBC2 were covered by a beta constant-region primer of two equimolar oligonucleotides. The ligated cDNA underwent four PCR rounds using SP2 and nested alpha and beta constant-region primers. TCRdb fed the UMI-ligation and nested PCR reads into MiXCR, producing one record per CDR3 protein. This sample has over 65,000 distinct CDR3 sequences, with around 9% found just once. In its sample, this clonotype was seen many times. Its antigen is not identified. This clonotype was obtained from a human donor in good health. The sequencing sample was made of naive CD8+ T cells from blood. The chain couples TRBV12-2 to TRBJ2-1; the D call in the table, TRBD2, was not verified against the DNA. TRBV12-2 counts as a pseudogene. CDR3 DNA sequence: TGTGCAAGTCGCTGGTGGAGTAGCGGGACTACGAGCTCCTACAATGAGCAGTTCTTC. This encodes CASRWWSSGTTSSYNEQFF.